These 32 T cell receptor delta chains were all obtained from the same sample, sequenced in a study of gamma-delta T cells after stem cell transplantation. TCRdb re-identified clones in the RT-PCR reads via CATT. The data hold just over 1,400 delta-chain clones, with about 42% observed a single time. The sequenced sample was gamma-delta T cells. The origin of the receptors is a human donor. It is not recorded whose cells these are; they may come from a transplant donor.

Of note for this clone: A far larger clone is just one base off, so this is likely a read error. This chain links TRDV2 with TRDJ1; 10 bases map to TRDD3. The CDR3 runs 19 residues. Germline assignment: CDR1 GEAIGNYY and CDR2 EKD. The V and J ends lost 3 bases and 1 base, in that order; junction bases with no gene match: 16. CDR3 nucleotides: TGTGCCTGTGACGCCCTGAGAGGGGTTACTGGGGGATCCACCGATAAACTCATCTTT. Amino acids: CACDALRGVTGGSTDKLIF.

DNA of the CDR3: TGTGCTCTTGGGGAATTAGGCCTCCTCGCCCTCTTGAGGATCACCGATAAACTCATCTTT. Amino acid sequence: CALGELGLLALLRITDKLIF. The V and J genes are TRDV1 and TRDJ1; D is unresolved. Germline CDR1 TSWWSYY, CDR2 QGS. The V and J ends lost 2 bases and 1 base respectively, with 26 bases between them. This CDR3 has 20 residues.

This clone was recorded once. The likely explanation is a read error, given a far larger clone one base away. In the same sample, other DNA sequences code for this CDR3. The chain recombines TRDV1 with TRDJ1, with 10 bases that match TRDD3. The CDR3 length is 23 residues. Losses at the gene ends were 3 bases for V and 2 bases for J; bases not matched to a gene: 27. CDR1 is TSWWSYY and CDR2 is QGS in the germline V gene. CDR3 sequence: CALGDPRPPTHRLMGDTTDKLIF. DNA for the CDR3: TGTGCTCTTGGGGATCCGAGACCCCCTACGCACAGGTTGATGGGGGATACTACCGATAAACTCATCTTT.

Points on this clone: A far larger clone is off by one base, so a read error is likely. The chain combines TRDV1 with TRDJ1; 8 bases line up with TRDD2. The CDR3 sequence is 19 residues long. Germline lookup yields CDR1 TSWWSYY and CDR2 QGS. V lost 3 bases to trimming and J lost 3 bases; unmatched junction nucleotides: 18. In DNA, the CDR3 is TGTGCTCTTGGGGATCACCTTCCTAGGCACTACCGGGGTCCCGATAAACTCATCTTT. Translated, it gives CALGDHLPRHYRGPDKLIF.

By sample fraction, this clone is large (0.1 to 1%). The gene calls are TRDV1 and TRDJ1; TRDD3 aligns across 12 bases. Germline V gene sequence: CDR1 TSWWSYY, CDR2 QGS. The CDR3 consists of 22 residues. V lost 1 base and J lost 3; bases outside the gene matches: 21. The DNA of the CDR3 is TGTGCTCTTGGGGAACCTCTTCCTTCCTACGCCGTACTGGGGGATACCCCCGATAAACTCATCTTT. It encodes CALGEPLPSYAVLGDTPDKLIF.

This clone was seen a handful of times. The rearrangement uses TRDV1 and TRDJ1, with 9 nucleotides matching TRDD3. CDR1 and CDR2 from the germline V gene are TSWWSYY and QGS. The CDR3 runs 23 residues. V lost 4 bases and J lost 0; bases outside the gene matches: 27. The CDR3 sequence is CALGGRFLSFEEGIRGYTDKLIF. The CDR3 DNA follows: TGTGCTCTTGGGGGCCGCTTCCTGTCTTTTGAGGAGGGGATACGAGGGTACACCGATAAACTCATCTTT.

This clone rates as medium-sized. A single base is all that separates this from a far larger clone, so a read error is likely. This rearrangement joins TRDV1 to TRDJ1, with TRDD3 matching over 10 bases. This CDR3 comprises 22 residues. Germline V gene data show CDR1 as TSWWSYY and CDR2 as QGS. Here the CDR3 reads CALGESPSPRRWGIPRGDRLIF. The DNA of the CDR3 is TGTGCTCTTGGGGAAAGTCCTTCCCCCCGTCGGTGGGGGATACCCCGCGGGGATAGACTCATCTTT.

Comment on this clone: This probably arose from a read error, given a far larger clone one base away. J is TRDJ1 and V is TRDV1; TRDD2 aligns across 8 bases. Germline V gene sequence: CDR1 TSWWSYY, CDR2 QGS. The CDR3 has 23 amino acids. V shed 4 bases, J shed 3 bases, and the junction held 31 bases outside the gene matches. The CDR3 loop is CALGGTPRTSYKYWVKFADKLIF. In DNA, the CDR3 is TGTGCTCTTGGGGGCACCCCGAGGACTTCCTACAAGTACTGGGTAAAGTTCGCCGATAAACTCATCTTT.

The rearrangement joins TRDV1 to TRDJ1; 8 bases are a match to TRDD3. With 2 bases clipped from V and 0 bases from J, the junction kept 29 bases outside the gene matches. The CDR3 is 24 amino acids. From germline, CDR1 is TSWWSYY and CDR2 QGS. CDR3 amino acids: CALGEWSLLHTGGYMVAYTDKLIF. CDR3 bases: TGTGCTCTTGGGGAATGGTCCCTCCTACATACTGGGGGCTACATGGTTGCGTACACCGATAAACTCATCTTT.

Of note for this clone: It is likely a read error: a sequence one base away is far more abundant. This specimen includes other DNA sequences encoding the same CDR3. The chain couples TRDV2 to TRDJ3; 13 nucleotides line up with TRDD3. The CDR3 consists of 25 residues. Losses at the gene ends were 0 bases for V and 2 bases for J; bases not matched to a gene: 21. Germline V gives CDR1 GEAIGNYY, CDR2 EKD. The CDR3 DNA reads TGTGCCTGTGACACCGGCCCGTACTGGGGGATACGACTCAAGGTGGGCCCCTGGGACACCCGACAGATGTTTTTC. Translating it yields CACDTGPYWGIRLKVGPWDTRQMFF.

In this sample, this clone is medium-sized (0.01 to 0.1%). This chain links TRDV3 with TRDJ1, with 10 positions matching TRDD3. Germline trimming cut 2 bases from V and 2 bases from J; bases unmatched to any gene: 23. CDR3 length equals 20 residues. In germline, CDR1 is TVYSNPD, CDR2 GDNSRS (reference sequence). The CDR3: CAFPEAGDTHLQWETDKLIF. The CDR3 DNA sequence: TGTGCCTTTCCGGAGGCGGGGGATACGCATCTTCAATGGGAGACCGATAAACTCATCTTT. The full variable domain, with the rest looked up from reference TRDV3 and TRDJ1, is CDKVTQSSPDQTVASGSEVVLLCTYDTVYSNPDLFWYRIRPDYSFQFVFYGDNSRSEGADFTQGRFSVKHILTQKAFHLVISPVRTEDSATYYCAFPEAGDTHLQWETDKLIFGKGTRVTVEP.

The chain carries TRDV2 and TRDJ1; D unresolved. V lost 7 bases and J 0 bases, leaving 17 bases between the germline ends. CDR1 and CDR2 from the germline V gene are GEAIGNYY and EKD. This CDR3 region has 15 residues. The CDR3, as DNA: TGTGCCTGCTTTCCCTTGGTACGGGACACCGATAAACTCATCTTT. It specifies CACFPLVRDTDKLIF.

The V call is TRDV1, the J call TRDJ1; TRDD3 aligns across 12 bases. The germline CDR1 and CDR2 sequences are TSWWSYY and QGS. Trimming removed 0 bases from V and 4 bases from J; junction bases left unmatched: 15. The CDR3 is 20 amino acids. As DNA, the CDR3 is TGTGCTCTTGGGGAACTTATTCCTCGTACTGGGGGATACTTCGGCGATAAACTCATCTTT. This encodes CALGELIPRTGGYFGDKLIF.

As to this clone: A single base is all that separates this from a far larger clone, so a read error is likely. The sample carries other DNA sequences with the same CDR3. CDR3 bases: TGTGCCTTTCGACAATTCGCATTCACTGATAAACTCATCTTT. Protein: CAFRQFAFTDKLIF. The rearrangement uses TRDV3 and TRDJ1; D is undetermined. The V end was cut by 2 bases, the J end by 5 bases, with 18 bases between. From germline, CDR1 is TVYSNPD and CDR2 GDNSRS (reference sequence). The CDR3 runs to 14 residues.

This chain connects TRDV2 to TRDJ1; 9 positions match TRDD3. Germline trimming cut 4 bases from V and 1 base from J; bases unmatched to any gene: 24. CDR1 is GEAIGNYY, CDR2 EKD, per germline. The CDR3 covers 21 residues. Here the CDR3 DNA reads TGTGCCTGTGAGGCGTTACGACCGGGCGCGACGGGGGGATACAGCACCGATAAACTCATCTTT. Its protein product is CACEALRPGATGGYSTDKLIF.

By sample fraction, this clone is medium-sized. The V and J genes are TRDV1 and TRDJ2; 7 bases are a match to TRDD3. CDR1 is TSWWSYY, CDR2 QGS, per germline. V trimming: 2 bases; J trimming: 4 bases; junction bases outside the gene matches: 43. This CDR3 comprises 28 residues. CDR3 loop: CALGEKIRTPKKTLTGDNTRCWTAQLFF. CDR3 nucleotides: TGTGCTCTTGGGGAAAAAATCAGGACTCCTAAAAAAACCCTTACTGGGGATAACACTCGATGTTGGACAGCACAACTCTTCTTT.

Sample share makes this clone medium-sized (0.01 to 0.1%). The chain links TRDV2 to TRDJ1; 8 bases agree with TRDD3. Germline assignment: CDR1 GEAIGNYY and CDR2 EKD. This CDR3 contains 20 residues. Trimming removed 0 bases from V and 2 bases from J; junction bases left unmatched: 19. CDR3 amino acids: CACDTVYRPVLGALTDKLIF. In DNA, the CDR3 is TGTGCCTGTGACACCGTTTATAGACCCGTACTGGGGGCCCTAACCGATAAACTCATCTTT.

Comment on this clone: A read error likely explains this, since a far larger clone differs by one base. Other DNA sequences in the same sample also yield this CDR3. V gene TRDV2 combines with J gene TRDJ3, with 7 positions matching TRDD3. The CDR3 has 19 residues. Germline CDR1 reads GEAIGNYY; CDR2 reads EKD. Trimming at V came to 1 base and at J to 0 bases, leaving 8 bases not matched to a gene. The DNA of the CDR3 is TGTGCCTGTGACACAGGGGGATTCTCCGGCTCCTGGGACACCCGACAGATGTTTTTC. It translates to CACDTGGFSGSWDTRQMFF.

Judged by abundance, this clone is medium-sized. The J gene is TRDJ1, the V gene TRDV1; 9 nucleotides agree with TRDD2. The CDR3 runs to 20 residues. Trimming removed 5 bases from V and 0 bases from J; junction bases left unmatched: 19. Germline V gives CDR1 TSWWSYY, CDR2 QGS. The CDR3 reads CALGYPSYVLGAVYTDKLIF. The CDR3 DNA reads TGTGCTCTTGGGTATCCTTCCTACGTCTTGGGGGCGGTGTACACCGATAAACTCATCTTT.

This clone is labeled medium-sized. This chain connects TRDV1 to TRDJ1, with 8 nucleotides matching TRDD3. This CDR3 has 21 amino acids. V lost 2 bases, J lost 0 bases, and 20 bases stayed unmatched. Germline V lookup: CDR1 TSWWSYY, CDR2 QGS. CDR3 coding DNA: TGTGCTCTTGGGGAAATCGGAGTGGCCGTACTGGGGGCCAAATACACCGATAAACTCATCTTT. Translating it yields CALGEIGVAVLGAKYTDKLIF.

In its sample, this clone ranks as medium-sized. The gene calls are TRDV1 and TRDJ1, with D unresolved. CDR3 length equals 20 residues. Germline CDR1 TSWWSYY, CDR2 QGS. The germline V and J ends were trimmed by 0 bases and 8 bases, with 31 bases remaining between them. The CDR3 is CALGELGHRIPEAAAKKLIF. The CDR3 DNA reads as TGTGCTCTTGGGGAACTAGGCCACCGGATTCCCGAAGCGGCGGCGAAGAAACTCATCTTT.

For this clone: Since a much larger clone is just one base distant, this may be a read error. This chain uses TRDV1 with TRDJ1, with D perhaps matching TRDD3 (7 bases). Germline CDR1 is TSWWSYY and CDR2 is QGS. Trimming took off 6 bases at V and 0 bases at J, with 44 bases between the two ends. CDR3 length: 25 residues. The CDR3 nucleotides are TGTGCTCTTGGCCTAAGGCCATTCCTAGCTCCCTGCTGGGGGGCGAAAACGGTGTACACCGATAAACTCATCTTT. Translating gives CALGLRPFLAPCWGAKTVYTDKLIF.

As concerns this clone: This likely traces to a read error, being one base from a far larger clone. The same CDR3 arises from other DNA sequences in this sample as well. The V and J genes are TRDV2 and TRDJ3; D perhaps matches TRDD3 (6 bases). CDR3 length equals 19 residues. From germline, CDR1 is GEAIGNYY and CDR2 EKD. The V and J ends lost 1 base and 0 bases respectively, with 15 bases between them. The CDR3 is CACDTAGILGSWDTRQMFF. CDR3 bases: TGTGCCTGTGACACAGCGGGGATTCTGGGCTCCTGGGACACCCGACAGATGTTTTTC.

Notes on this clone: A read error may explain this, as a much larger clone is one base away. The rearrangement uses TRDV3 and TRDJ1; weak D call: TRDD3 (6 bases). Germline assignment: CDR1 TVYSNPD and CDR2 GDNSRS (reference sequence). This CDR3 is 15 amino acids long. CDR3 amino acids: CAIRSLGTYTDKLIF. CDR3 nucleotides: TGTGCCATTAGAAGTCTGGGGACGTACACCGATAAACTCATCTTT. The whole variable domain, remainder taken from reference TRDV3 and TRDJ1, is CDKVTQSSPDQTVASGSEVVLLCTYDTVYSNPDLFWYRIRPDYSFQFVFYGDNSRSEGADFTQGRFSVKHILTQKAFHLVISPVRTEDSATYYCAIRSLGTYTDKLIFGKGTRVTVEP.

Remarks on this clone: With a far larger clone one base away, a read error is the likely cause. The sample carries other DNA sequences with the same CDR3. This chain connects TRDV2 to TRDJ1, with TRDD3 identical over 7 bases. The CDR3 has 15 amino acids. Germline V gene sequence: CDR1 GEAIGNYY, CDR2 EKD. CDR3 region: CACDTVGDRPDKLIF. For the CDR3, the DNA is TGTGCCTGTGACACCGTAGGGGATAGGCCCGATAAACTCATCTTC.

As for this clone: With only one base between it and a far larger clone, this is likely a read error. V is TRDV1 and J is TRDJ1; 13 bases are shared with TRDD3. CDR1 TSWWSYY and CDR2 QGS come from the germline V gene. V gave up 5 bases and J gave up 3 bases; unmatched junction bases: 21. The CDR3 runs to 21 residues. The chain's CDR3 is CALGSFWPATGGYERPDKLIF. As DNA, the CDR3 is TGTGCTCTTGGGTCCTTTTGGCCCGCGACTGGGGGATACGAGAGGCCCGATAAACTCATCTTT.

By proportion, this clone is medium-sized. It differs at one base from a far larger clone, so likely a read error. Other DNA sequences in this sample translate to the same CDR3. This chain joins TRDV1 and TRDJ1; TRDD3 matches 10 bases. Per germline, CDR1 TSWWSYY and CDR2 QGS. The length of the CDR3 is 22 residues. The CDR3 nucleotides read TGCGCTCTTGGGGAAAGTCCTTCCCCCCGTCGGTGGGGGATACCCCGCGGGGATAAACTCATCTTT. This encodes CALGESPSPRRWGIPRGDKLIF.

About this clone itself: A read error is the likely source, as a far larger clone sits one nucleotide away. In the same sample, other DNA sequences code for this CDR3. V gene TRDV1 combines with J gene TRDJ1; 7 bases line up with TRDD3. The length of the CDR3 is 23 residues. V shed 3 bases, J shed 2 bases, and the junction held 30 bases outside the gene matches. Germline V gene data show CDR1 as TSWWSYY and CDR2 as QGS. The CDR3 here is CALGDPRPPTHRLMGDTTDKLIF. CDR3 sequence (DNA): TGTGCTCTTGGGGATCCGAGGCCCCCTACGCACAGGTTGATGGGGGACACTACCGATAAACTCATCTTT.

Turning to this clone: A much larger clone differs by one base, so this may be a read error. The identical CDR3 is also encoded by other nucleotide sequences in the sample. V gene TRDV1 combines with J gene TRDJ1; D uncertain. The CDR3 totals 21 residues. The germline V gene encodes CDR1 TSWWSYY and CDR2 QGS. The CDR3, as DNA: TGTGCTCTTGGGGAACTCTCTGCCTCCTCCACACCTGGTACGTACACCGATAAGCTCATCTTT. Translated, it gives CALGELSASSTPGTYTDKLIF.

Remarks on this clone: The likely explanation is a read error, given a far larger clone one base away. The chain carries TRDV2 and TRDJ3; maybe TRDD3 (5 bases). Trimming took off 1 base at V and 0 bases at J, with 15 bases between the two ends. The CDR3 loop spans 19 amino acids. The germline CDR1 and CDR2 sequences are GEAIGNYY and EKD. The CDR3 region is CACDTPGIPSSWDTRQMFF. The CDR3 region has the DNA TGTGCCTGTGACACGCCAGGGATTCCGAGCTCCTGGGACACCCGACAGATGTTTTTC.

This clone is medium-sized by share. V gene TRDV3 combines with J gene TRDJ1; 7 nucleotides line up with TRDD2. The CDR3 has 23 residues. The germline CDR1 and CDR2 sequences are TVYSNPD and GDNSRS (reference sequence). J gave up 4 bases and V 0 bases, and 35 bases lay outside the gene matches. DNA for the CDR3: TGTGCCTTTAGCGGTTCTGCCCTACCCCGTTCCTACGCCGCGCCCGTTATCATCGATAAACTCATCTTT. It is translated as CAFSGSALPRSYAAPVIIDKLIF.

Points on this clone: A read error likely explains why the TCRdb protein, taken from a much larger clone, differs from this DNA's translation at residue 11; the protein shown is translated from the DNA. The chain joins TRDV1 to TRDJ1; D unresolved. Between the trimmed V and J ends, which lost 4 bases and 1 base, there was a span of 19 bases. There are 17 residues in the CDR3. In germline, CDR1 is TSWWSYY, CDR2 QGS. CDR3 nucleotide sequence: TGTGCTCTTGGGGGCTCCCTCCACGTACCGTGCACCGATAAACTCATCTTT. Translating it yields CALGGSLHVPCTDKLIF.